Here is one T cell receptor beta chain with its context. V was cut by 4 bases and J by 4 bases, with 14 bases left in between. This CDR3 contains 15 residues. Germline V gives CDR1 SSHAT, CDR2 FNYEAQ (reference sequence). This sample was included in a study of shared clonotypes between healthy human individuals. Method: immunoSEQ multiplex PCR; TCRdb's copy keeps in-frame clones and lacks some. The data contain roughly 2,500,000 clones, 80% to 95% of them singletons. Sequencing input: naive CD4+ T cells from PBMCs. Described subset: CD45RA+ positively selected. The J gene is TRBJ2-1, the V gene TRBV7-7; weak D call: TRBD2 (5 bases). The sequence was collected from a man between 18 and 35 years old in good health. Some clones in this sample may be carry-over from other donors' samples. DNA of the CDR3: TGTGCCAGCAGCTCAGGTGGGAGTGGGTACAATGAGCAGTTCTTC. It translates to CASSSGGSGYNEQFF.